The present TCR beta chain was sequenced within a study of technical replicates of blood from a few donors. Using immunoSEQ multiplex PCR, the repertoire was profiled, and TCRdb retains in-frame clones only, with some absent. This sample has some 77,000 clones; 90% to 95% occur once, and the top ten carry roughly 0.4%. The clonotype comes from a human donor in good health. The sample was T cells isolated from PBMCs.

This CDR3 reads CASSSSRGMVHEKLFF. The CDR3 region has the DNA TGTGCCAGCAGCTCCTCGAGGGGGATGGTGCACGAAAAACTGTTTTTT. The rearrangement uses TRBV7-9 and TRBJ1-4; tentatively, D is TRBD1 (6 bases). The CDR3 totals 16 residues. V was cut by 4 bases and J by 8 bases, with 20 bases left in between. CDR1 and CDR2 from the germline V gene are SEHNR and FQNEAQ (reference sequence). The whole variable domain, remainder taken from reference TRBV7-9 and TRBJ1-4, is DTGVSQNPRHKITKRGQNVTFRCDPISEHNRLYWYRQTLGQGPEFLTYFQNEAQLEKSRLLSDRFSAERPKGSFSTLEIQRTEQGDSAMYLCASSSSRGMVHEKLFFGSGTQLSVL.